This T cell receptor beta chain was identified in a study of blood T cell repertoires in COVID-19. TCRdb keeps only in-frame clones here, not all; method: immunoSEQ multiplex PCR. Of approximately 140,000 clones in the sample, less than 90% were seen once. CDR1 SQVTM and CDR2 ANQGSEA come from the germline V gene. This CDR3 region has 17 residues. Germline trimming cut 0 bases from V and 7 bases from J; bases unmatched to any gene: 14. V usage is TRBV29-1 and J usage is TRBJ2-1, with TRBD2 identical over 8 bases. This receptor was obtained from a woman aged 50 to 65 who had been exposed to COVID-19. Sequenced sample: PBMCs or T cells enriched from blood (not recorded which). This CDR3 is CSVEEAVVGRAVNEQFF. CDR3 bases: TGCAGCGTTGAAGAAGCGGTGGTCGGGAGGGCCGTAAATGAGCAGTTCTTC.